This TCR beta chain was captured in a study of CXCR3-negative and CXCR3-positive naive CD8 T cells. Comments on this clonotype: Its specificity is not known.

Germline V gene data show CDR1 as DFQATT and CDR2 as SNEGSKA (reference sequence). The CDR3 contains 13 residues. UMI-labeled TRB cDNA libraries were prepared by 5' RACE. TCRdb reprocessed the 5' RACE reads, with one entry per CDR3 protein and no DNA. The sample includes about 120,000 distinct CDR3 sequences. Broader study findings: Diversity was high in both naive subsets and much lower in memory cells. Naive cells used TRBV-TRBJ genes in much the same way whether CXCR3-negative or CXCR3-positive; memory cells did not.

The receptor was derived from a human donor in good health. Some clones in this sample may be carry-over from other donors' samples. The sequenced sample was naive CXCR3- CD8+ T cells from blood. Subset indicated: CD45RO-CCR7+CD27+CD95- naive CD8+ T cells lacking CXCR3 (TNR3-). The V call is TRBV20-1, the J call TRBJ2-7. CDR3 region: CSARGRASYEQYF.